These 19 T cell receptor beta chains were all obtained from the same sample, sequenced in a study of blood T cell repertoires in COVID-19. Here immunoSEQ multiplex PCR was the method, and the copy in TCRdb shows in-frame clones only, minus some. The sample has approximately 110,000 clones; 92% are singletons. Sample: peripheral blood. These receptor sequences come from a man between 45 and 60 years old with COVID-19, enrolled during active disease.

The chain uses TRBV12-3 or TRBV12-4 and TRBJ2-1; D remains unclear. The length of the CDR3 is 12 residues. With 1 base removed from V and 7 bases from J, the gap between germline ends came to 5 bases. For the CDR3, the DNA is TGTGCCAGCAGTTTAGTCGGGAATGAGCAGTTCTTC. Residues: CASSLVGNEQFF.

V is TRBV5-1 and J is TRBJ2-2, with 11 bases lining up with TRBD2. V lost 8 bases to trimming and J lost 1 base; unmatched junction nucleotides: 7. Per germline, CDR1 SGHRS and CDR2 YFSETQ. The CDR3 totals 16 residues. In DNA form, the CDR3 reads TGCGCCAGTTGTTCGGGACTAGCGGTGAACACCGGGGAGCTGTTTTTT. Its translation is CASCSGLAVNTGELFF.

The rearrangement uses TRBV11-2 and TRBJ2-5; 9 bases agree with TRBD2. V dropped 3 bases and J dropped 5; count of bases not matched to a gene: 7. The CDR3 extends over 15 amino acids. Germline-derived CDR1 and CDR2 are SGHAT and FQNNGV. The CDR3 region has the DNA TGTGCCAGCAGCTTTAGAGCGGGAGGCGGGGAGACCCAGTACTTC. Its translation is CASSFRAGGGETQYF.

The J gene is TRBJ2-3, the V gene TRBV28, with TRBD2 as a possible D gene (6 bases). The V end lost 2 bases, the J end lost 4 bases, and 19 bases lay between the germline ends. CDR3 length: 17 amino acids. CDR1 and CDR2 (germline): MDHEN, SYDVKM. CDR3: CASSLEVWVRGADTQYF. In nucleotides, the CDR3 is TGTGCCAGCAGTTTAGAAGTATGGGTGCGGGGTGCAGATACGCAGTATTTT. The entire variable domain, with the rest obtained from reference TRBV28 and TRBJ2-3, is as follows: DVKVTQSSRYLVKRTGEKVFLECVQDMDHENMFWYRQDPGLGLRLIYFSYDVKMKEKGDIPEGYSVSREKKERFSLILESASTNQTSMYLCASSLEVWVRGADTQYFGPGTRLTVL.

The rearrangement uses TRBV13 and TRBJ2-7; 9 nucleotides align to TRBD2. The junction had 6 bases not matched to a gene; V was cut back by 1 base and J by 2 bases. Germline lookup yields CDR1 PRHDT and CDR2 FYEKMQ (reference sequence). The CDR3 consists of 16 residues. This CDR3 is CASSLEGGGRAYEQYF. The CDR3 nucleotides read TGTGCCAGCAGCTTAGAGGGGGGCGGGAGGGCCTACGAGCAGTACTTC.

This clone was found once. The rearrangement links TRBV11-2 to TRBJ2-7, with 7 bases that match TRBD1. V lost 5 bases, J lost 7 bases, and 11 bases stayed unmatched. The CDR3 has 14 residues. The germline V gene encodes CDR1 SGHAT and CDR2 FQNNGV. CDR3: CASSPTTGLGEQYF. CDR3 DNA sequence: TGTGCCAGCAGCCCAACGACAGGGTTGGGAGAGCAGTACTTC.

Turning to this clone: This same CDR3 is encoded by further DNA sequences in the sample. The genes are TRBV4-2 and TRBJ1-6; D unclear. The V end was cut by 0 bases, the J end by 7 bases, with 10 bases between. There are 15 residues in the CDR3. CDR1 is LGHNA and CDR2 is YNFKEQ in the germline V gene. The CDR3: CASSQETGGNSPLHF. In DNA, the CDR3 is TGTGCCAGCAGCCAAGAGACTGGTGGAAATTCACCCCTCCACTTT.

This clone was recorded once. This CDR3 is CASSSGRGSGANVLTF. The CDR3 nucleotides are TGTGCCAGCAGTTCAGGACGGGGCTCTGGGGCCAACGTCCTGACTTTC. This rearrangement joins TRBV27 to TRBJ2-6, with a possible D match to TRBD2 (5 bases). Per germline, CDR1 MNHEY and CDR2 SMNVEV (reference sequence). V gave up 4 bases and J gave up 0 bases, with 10 bases separating them. This CDR3 comprises 16 residues.

The gene calls are TRBV5-6 and TRBJ1-2, with 8 bases matching TRBD1. There are 13 residues in the CDR3. Looked up from germline, CDR1 is SGHDT and CDR2 is YYEEEE. V trimming: 3 bases; J trimming: 8 bases; junction bases outside the gene matches: 6. In DNA form, the CDR3 reads TGTGCCAGCAGCTGGACAGGGACGAAAGGCTACACCTTC. Its translation is CASSWTGTKGYTF.

This clone occurred once. The CDR3 loop is CASTGAGGRNTQYF. The CDR3 DNA follows: TGTGCCAGCACCGGAGCGGGAGGCCGGAATACGCAGTATTTT. The chain has TRBV25-1 and TRBJ2-3; 9 bases map to TRBD2. V gave up 7 bases and J gave up 7 bases; unmatched junction bases: 9. The CDR3 runs to 14 residues. Looked up from germline, CDR1 is MGHDK and CDR2 is SYGVNS.

V gene TRBV28 combines with J gene TRBJ2-3; 13 bases align to TRBD2. The J segment lost 5 bases and the V segment lost 5 bases, leaving 7 bases of the junction unmatched. Germline lookup yields CDR1 MDHEN and CDR2 SYDVKM. The CDR3 runs 16 residues. CDR3 nucleotides: TGTGCCAGCAGTATCACTAGCGGGAGGGACGGAGATACGCAGTATTTT. This gives the protein CASSITSGRDGDTQYF.

This chain uses TRBV19 with TRBJ1-5, with 12 positions matching TRBD1. Trimming removed 4 bases from V and 6 bases from J; junction bases left unmatched: 4. Germline loops: CDR1 LNHDA, CDR2 SQIVND (reference sequence). This CDR3 contains 15 residues. The CDR3 sequence is CASSTGTGGGQPQHF. The CDR3 nucleotides are TGTGCCAGTAGTACCGGGACAGGGGGCGGTCAGCCCCAGCATTTT. Using reference TRBV19 and TRBJ1-5 for the parts outside the CDR3, the full variable domain is DGGITQSPKYLFRKEGQNVTLSCEQNLNHDAMYWYRQDPGQGLRLIYYSQIVNDFQKGDIAEGYSVSREKKESFPLTVTSAQKNPTAFYLCASSTGTGGGQPQHFGDGTRLSIL.

This sequence joins TRBV9 and TRBJ2-1, with D possibly TRBD2 on 6 matching bases. Germline CDR1 is SGDLS and CDR2 is YYNGEE. CDR3 length: 14 amino acids. Trimming pared 3 bases from V and 0 bases from J, leaving 7 bases between. Written as DNA, the CDR3 is TGTGCCAGCAGCGACGGGAGCTCCTACAATGAGCAGTTCTTC. This encodes CASSDGSSYNEQFF.

J is TRBJ2-1 and V is TRBV3-1 (or the pseudogene TRBV3-2), with 9 bases matching TRBD2. This CDR3 has 16 residues. Per germline, CDR1 LGHDT and CDR2 YNNKEL (reference sequence). Germline trimming cut 0 bases from V and 9 bases from J; bases unmatched to any gene: 9. The CDR3 loop reads CASSQDLAGVGSEQFF. Written as DNA, the CDR3 is TGTGCCAGCAGCCAAGATTTAGCGGGGGTTGGCAGTGAGCAGTTCTTC.

For this clone: The same CDR3 arises from other DNA sequences in this sample as well. The chain carries TRBV7-2 and TRBJ2-7, with 10 positions matching TRBD1. Unmatched junction bases numbered 4, after V lost 4 bases and J lost 4 bases. Per germline, CDR1 SGHTA and CDR2 FQGNSA. The CDR3 sequence is 14 residues long. The CDR3 sequence: CASSWDRGGYEQYF. CDR3 bases: TGTGCCAGCAGCTGGGACAGGGGAGGATACGAGCAGTACTTC.

The chain has TRBV7-9 and TRBJ1-1; perhaps TRBD1 as D (5 bases). The CDR3 has 14 residues. V was cut by 1 base and J by 1 base, with 7 bases left in between. The V gene's germline CDR1 is SEHNR and CDR2 FQNEAQ (reference sequence). CDR3 bases: TGTGCCAGCAGCTTAGGACAGACGAACACTGAAGCTTTCTTT. Protein: CASSLGQTNTEAFF.

This chain uses TRBV29-1 with TRBJ2-2; a possible D gene is TRBD1 (6 bases). Trimming stripped 7 bases from V and 2 bases from J, with 14 bases between. The length of the CDR3 is 14 residues. Germline-derived CDR1 and CDR2 are SQVTM and ANQGSEA. CDR3 loop: CSAEGDINTGELFF. CDR3 in DNA: TGCAGCGCTGAGGGGGACATTAACACCGGGGAGCTGTTTTTT.

The chain is built from TRBV6-5 and TRBJ2-7, with a tentative D call TRBD2 (5 bases). The V and J ends lost 10 bases and 2 bases respectively, with 15 bases between them. CDR1 and CDR2 from the germline V gene are MNHEY and SVGAGI. The CDR3 loop spans 13 amino acids. CDR3 residues: CATTSGQTYEQYV. The DNA of the CDR3 is TGTGCCACCACGAGCGGTCAGACCTACGAGCAGTACGTC.

V gene TRBV7-2 combines with J gene TRBJ2-2; 15 nucleotides align to TRBD2. The CDR3 spans 16 residues. V gave up 5 bases and J gave up 8 bases; unmatched junction bases: 6. Germline lookup yields CDR1 SGHTA and CDR2 FQGNSA. CDR3: CASSPPGLAGGGELFF. CDR3 DNA sequence: TGTGCCAGCAGCCCCCCGGGACTAGCGGGAGGTGGGGAGCTGTTTTTT.